One sample yielded the 27 T cell receptor beta chains listed below, sequenced in a study of cytomegalovirus exposure and HLA in healthy donors. The PCR employed 60 Vbeta primers together with 13 Jbeta primers. Sequencing was performed with immunoSEQ multiplex PCR; in TCRdb, only in-frame clones are kept and a portion is missing. The sample contains almost 200,000 clones, 65% to 90% of which appear only once. Sequenced input: PBMCs. Every receptor here comes from a woman aged 50 to 60 in good health and CMV-seronegative.

This clone was seen more than once but under ten times. V and J are TRBV7-6 and TRBJ2-3; 7 bases align to TRBD2. This CDR3 is 13 amino acids long. The trim removed 5 bases at V and 12 bases at J, leaving 11 bases unmatched. Germline V gene lookup returns CDR1 SGHVS and CDR2 FNYEAQ. The CDR3 nucleotides read TGTGCCAGCAGCCCCCTCGCCAGCGGGACTCAGTATTTT. It encodes CASSPLASGTQYF.

This chain links TRBV19 with TRBJ1-1; 11 nucleotides agree with TRBD1. Trimming took 5 bases from V and 0 from J; bases not matched to a gene: 5. The CDR3 is 16 amino acids. CDR1 is LNHDA and CDR2 is SQIVND in the germline V gene (reference sequence). The CDR3 reads CASSPGTGGLNTEAFF. CDR3 bases: TGTGCCAGTAGTCCCGGGACAGGGGGGCTGAACACTGAAGCTTTCTTT.

The DNA for the CDR3 is TGCAGCGCCGCCAGGACAGGGTCAGGAAACACCATATATTTT. Translation: CSAARTGSGNTIYF. The V and J genes are TRBV29-1 and TRBJ1-3; 8 positions agree with TRBD1. This CDR3 has 14 residues. Trimming took 7 bases from V and 4 from J; bases not matched to a gene: 9. Germline assignment: CDR1 SQVTM and CDR2 ANQGSEA.

The chain couples TRBV30 to TRBJ2-7; D might be TRBD2 (5 bases). The CDR3 is 13 amino acids. The V end lost 1 base, the J end lost 12 bases, and 19 bases lay between the germline ends. Germline values: CDR1 GTSNPN, CDR2 SVGIG (reference sequence). In DNA form, the CDR3 reads TGTGCCTGGAGTGCACAGCCGGTCGGGGAGTCGTACTTC. Protein product: CAWSAQPVGESYF.

The chain carries TRBV19 and TRBJ1-1; 7 nucleotides line up with TRBD1. The CDR3 runs 15 residues. CDR1 is LNHDA and CDR2 is SQIVND in the germline V gene (reference sequence). V lost 4 bases and J lost 1; bases outside the gene matches: 6. CDR3 sequence reads: CASSTSRTGNTEAFF. In DNA form, the CDR3 reads TGTGCCAGTAGTACGTCTCGGACAGGGAACACTGAAGCTTTCTTT.

Of note for this clone: The junction departs from the called germline gene at one end, perhaps through a read error. The chain recombines TRBV28 with TRBJ1-3, with a tentative D call TRBD1 (6 bases). Germline V CDR1 and CDR2: MDHEN, SYDVKM. The CDR3 length is 14 residues. Here the CDR3 reads CASLQGPSGSTIYF. CDR3 in DNA: TGTGCCAGCCTTCAGGGGCCCTCTGGAAGCACCATATATTTT.

This clone was observed a single time. The rearrangement joins TRBV6-5 to TRBJ1-5; TRBD1 agrees at 10 bases. The CDR3 contains 14 residues. V lost 5 bases, J lost 8 bases, and 6 bases stayed unmatched. Germline-derived CDR1 and CDR2 are MNHEY and SVGAGI. In DNA, the CDR3 is TGTGCCAGCAGTCCCGGGACAGGGGACAAGCCCCAGCATTTT. Encoded protein: CASSPGTGDKPQHF.

The V call is TRBV28, the J call TRBJ1-1, with TRBD1 matching over 7 bases. The J segment lost 3 bases and the V segment lost 3 bases, leaving 7 bases of the junction unmatched. This CDR3 contains 15 residues. Germline loops: CDR1 MDHEN, CDR2 SYDVKM. The CDR3 is CASSFPTGLDTEAFF. The CDR3 DNA sequence: TGTGCCAGCAGTTTCCCGACAGGGTTGGACACTGAAGCTTTCTTT.

The chain recombines TRBV6-5 with TRBJ1-5; no definite D call. V was shortened by 3 bases and J by 3 bases, with 9 bases between the two germline ends. Germline V CDR1 and CDR2: MNHEY, SVGAGI. The CDR3 sequence is 14 residues long. CDR3 bases: TGTGCCAGCAGTTATTCAGGTGTCAATCAGCCCCAGCATTTT. Translated, it gives CASSYSGVNQPQHF.

V is TRBV19 and J is TRBJ2-7, with 10 nucleotides matching TRBD2. V lost 1 base and J lost 4; bases outside the gene matches: 10. Germline V gene lookup returns CDR1 LNHDA and CDR2 SQIVND (reference sequence). CDR3 length: 17 residues. CDR3 nucleotides: TGTGCCAGTAGTATAGGGGGCCTAGCGGGAGCCAGTTACGAGCAGTACTTC. This encodes CASSIGGLAGASYEQYF.

This clone was observed a single time. The chain employs TRBV7-6 and TRBJ2-7; 8 bases map to TRBD1. The germline V gene has CDR1 SGHVS and CDR2 FNYEAQ. J was trimmed by 6 bases and V by 4 bases; bases with no gene match: 11. CDR3 length equals 15 residues. Here the CDR3 reads CASSSRTGSTGEQYF. The CDR3 bases are TGTGCCAGCAGCTCTCGGACAGGGTCCACTGGCGAGCAGTACTTC.

This clone showed up just once. V usage is TRBV28 and J usage is TRBJ1-5; TRBD1 agrees at 10 bases. The CDR3 contains 16 residues. The V gene's germline CDR1 is MDHEN and CDR2 SYDVKM. V gave up 4 bases and J gave up 6 bases; unmatched junction bases: 9. CDR3 region: CASSYKDRGSGQPQHF. The CDR3 region has the DNA TGTGCCAGCAGTTACAAGGACAGGGGGTCGGGTCAGCCCCAGCATTTT. The entire variable domain, with the rest obtained from reference TRBV28 and TRBJ1-5, is as follows: DVKVTQSSRYLVKRTGEKVFLECVQDMDHENMFWYRQDPGLGLRLIYFSYDVKMKEKGDIPEGYSVSREKKERFSLILESASTNQTSMYLCASSYKDRGSGQPQHFGDGTRLSIL.

V is TRBV15 and J is TRBJ2-1; unclear D gene. This CDR3 has 11 amino acids. The germline gives CDR1 LNHNV, CDR2 YYDKDF (reference sequence). V was cut by 2 bases and J by 9 bases, with 5 bases left in between. The CDR3 coding sequence is TGTGCCACCAGCAGAAATCTTGAGCAGTTCTTC. Translating it yields CATSRNLEQFF.

This chain joins TRBV2 and TRBJ2-6; perhaps TRBD1 as D (6 bases). The germline V and J ends were trimmed by 8 bases and 1 base, with 27 bases remaining between them. The CDR3 consists of 20 residues. In germline, CDR1 is SNHLY, CDR2 FYNNEI. The CDR3, as DNA: TGTGCCAGCCAAGCTGGATTGGGTGTTGGACAGCGGTCTGGGGCCAACGTCCTGACTTTC. This codes for CASQAGLGVGQRSGANVLTF.

On this clone itself: The junction departs from the called germline gene at one end, perhaps through a read error. CDR3 region: CASSSGLAGGPGIF. The CDR3 region has the DNA TGTGCCAGCTCATCGGGACTAGCGGGAGGGCCAGGAATCTTC. V gene TRBV18 combines with J gene TRBJ2-1; 16 bases match TRBD2. The CDR3 contains 14 residues. CDR1 is KGHSH, CDR2 LQKENI, per germline.

This clone was recorded only once. The CDR3 region is CASSLQVSSYEQYF. Written as DNA, the CDR3 is TGCGCCAGCAGCTTACAGGTGAGCTCCTACGAGCAGTACTTC. The rearrangement links TRBV5-1 to TRBJ2-7; a possible D gene is TRBD1 (5 bases). Trimming removed 2 bases from V and 0 bases from J, with 9 bases in between. The CDR3 totals 14 residues. The germline CDR1 and CDR2 sequences are SGHRS and YFSETQ.

The rearrangement links TRBV9 to TRBJ1-4; 7 bases line up with TRBD1. This CDR3 contains 15 residues. Losses at the gene ends were 0 bases for V and 4 bases for J; bases not matched to a gene: 3. The germline CDR1 and CDR2 sequences are SGDLS and YYNGEE. CDR3 loop: CASSVGDRVNEKLFF. As DNA, the CDR3 is TGTGCCAGCAGCGTAGGTGACAGGGTTAATGAAAAACTGTTTTTT.

The chain carries TRBV10-1 and TRBJ2-7; 8 bases map to TRBD1. V gave up 7 bases and J gave up 0 bases; unmatched junction bases: 11. Germline V gene sequence: CDR1 WNHNN, CDR2 SYGVQD (reference sequence). The CDR3 spans 16 residues. CDR3 bases: TGCGCCAGCAAAACCTTGGGACAGGAAGACTCCTACGAGCAGTACTTC. It specifies CASKTLGQEDSYEQYF.

This clone has only one observation. The chain carries TRBV28 and TRBJ2-1; TRBD2 matches 12 bases. J gave up 12 bases and V 1 base, and 10 bases lay outside the gene matches. CDR1 is MDHEN, CDR2 SYDVKM, per germline. The CDR3 is 16 amino acids. CDR3 nucleotides: TGTGCCAGCAGTTTATCTAGCCTAGCGGGAGGGGGTGGGCAGTTCTTC. This gives the protein CASSLSSLAGGGGQFF.

This sequence joins TRBV28 and TRBJ2-2; D unclear. V was pared by 3 bases and J by 5 bases, with 7 bases between. The CDR3 covers 13 residues. The germline V gene encodes CDR1 MDHEN and CDR2 SYDVKM. The CDR3, as DNA: TGTGCCAGCAGTTTTAGCCAAACCGGGGAGCTGTTTTTT. Its protein is CASSFSQTGELFF. Drawing the rest from reference TRBV28 and TRBJ2-2, the complete variable domain is DVKVTQSSRYLVKRTGEKVFLECVQDMDHENMFWYRQDPGLGLRLIYFSYDVKMKEKGDIPEGYSVSREKKERFSLILESASTNQTSMYLCASSFSQTGELFFGEGSRLTVL.

In its sample, this clone was seen once. This sequence joins TRBV28 and TRBJ1-1; 9 nucleotides match TRBD1. V lost 6 bases, J lost 4 bases, and 9 bases stayed unmatched. The CDR3 runs to 15 residues. Germline assignment: CDR1 MDHEN and CDR2 SYDVKM. In nucleotides, the CDR3 is TGTGCCAGCAGCCGACGGACAGGGGTTATCACTGAAGCTTTCTTT. Its protein is CASSRRTGVITEAFF.

The J gene is TRBJ2-7, the V gene TRBV25-1, with 9 bases that match TRBD1. The germline V gene has CDR1 MGHDK and CDR2 SYGVNS. V shed 4 bases, J shed 6 bases, and the junction held 7 bases outside the gene matches. The CDR3 has 14 residues. The CDR3 nucleotides are TGTGCCAGCAGTGCCCGGGACAGGGTCGGCGAGCAGTACTTC. Protein sequence: CASSARDRVGEQYF.

This sequence joins TRBV12-5 and TRBJ2-7; 10 bases fit TRBD2. The CDR3 loop spans 15 amino acids. With V trimmed by 2 bases and J by 2 bases, 3 bases remained unmatched. The germline V gene has CDR1 LGHNT and CDR2 FRNRAP. CDR3 loop: CASGLKREGPYEQYF. CDR3 in DNA: TGTGCTAGTGGTTTGAAGCGGGAGGGCCCCTACGAGCAGTACTTC.

The chain employs TRBV11-1 and TRBJ2-3; 8 bases fit TRBD1. The V gene's germline CDR1 is SGHAT and CDR2 FQDESV (reference sequence). J was trimmed by 3 bases and V by 6 bases; bases with no gene match: 2. The CDR3 covers 13 residues. This CDR3 reads CASRDRVTDTQYF. The CDR3 DNA is TGTGCCAGCAGGGACAGGGTAACAGATACGCAGTATTTT.

This rearrangement joins TRBV29-1 to TRBJ1-1; D is ambiguous. The CDR3 spans 12 residues. In germline, CDR1 is SQVTM, CDR2 ANQGSEA. V lost 7 bases and J lost 10, with 19 bases in between. In DNA form, the CDR3 reads TGCAGCGCCGAGCCCCAGGATCGTGGAGCTTTCTTT. Residues: CSAEPQDRGAFF. Variable domain in full (rest from reference TRBV29-1 and TRBJ1-1): SAVISQKPSRDICQRGTSLTIQCQVDSQVTMMFWYRQQPGQSLTLIATANQGSEATYESGFVIDKFPISRPNLTFSTLTVSNMSPEDSSIYLCSAEPQDRGAFFGQGTRLTVV.

This clone is a singleton in its sample. V and J are TRBV6-1 and TRBJ2-7; 8 bases are shared with TRBD2. The germline V gene encodes CDR1 MNHNS and CDR2 SASEGT. V shed 4 bases and J 0 bases; nucleotides not matched to a gene: 5. The CDR3 spans 15 residues. The CDR3 DNA sequence: TGTGCCAGCAGTGTGACTAGCGCAAGCTCCTACGAGCAGTACTTC. Amino acid sequence: CASSVTSASSYEQYF.

This chain's CDR3 is CASRTPTGSYGYTF. The CDR3 DNA sequence: TGTGCCAGTAGAACCCCGACAGGGAGCTATGGCTACACCTTC. The chain has TRBV19 and TRBJ1-2; TRBD1 agrees at 7 bases. The V and J ends lost 6 bases and 4 bases, in that order; junction bases with no gene match: 8. The germline V gene encodes CDR1 LNHDA and CDR2 SQIVND (reference sequence). This CDR3 is 14 amino acids long.